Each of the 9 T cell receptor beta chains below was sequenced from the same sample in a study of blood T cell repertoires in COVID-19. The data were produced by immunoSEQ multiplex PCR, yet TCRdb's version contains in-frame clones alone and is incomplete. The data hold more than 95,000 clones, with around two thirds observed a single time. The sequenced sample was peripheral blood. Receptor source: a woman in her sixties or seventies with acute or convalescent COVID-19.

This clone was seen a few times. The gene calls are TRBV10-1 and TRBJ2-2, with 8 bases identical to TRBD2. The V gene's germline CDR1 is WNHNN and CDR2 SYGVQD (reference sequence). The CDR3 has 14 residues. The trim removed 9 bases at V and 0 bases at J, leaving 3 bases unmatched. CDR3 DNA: TGCGCCAGTAAAGCGGGAGCGAACACCGGGGAGCTGTTTTTT. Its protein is CASKAGANTGELFF.

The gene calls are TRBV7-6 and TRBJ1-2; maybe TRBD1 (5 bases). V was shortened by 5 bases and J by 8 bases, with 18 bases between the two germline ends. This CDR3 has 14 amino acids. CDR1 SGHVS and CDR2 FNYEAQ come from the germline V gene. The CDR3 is CASSPTLGQSGYTF. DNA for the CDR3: TGTGCCAGCAGCCCTACACTTGGACAATCGGGCTACACCTTC. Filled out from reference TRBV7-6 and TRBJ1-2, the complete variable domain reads GAGVSQSPRYKVTKRGQDVALRCDPISGHVSLYWYRQALGQGPEFLTYFNYEAQQDKSGLPNDRFSAERPEGSISTLTIQRTEQRDSAMYRCASSPTLGQSGYTFGSGTRLTVV.

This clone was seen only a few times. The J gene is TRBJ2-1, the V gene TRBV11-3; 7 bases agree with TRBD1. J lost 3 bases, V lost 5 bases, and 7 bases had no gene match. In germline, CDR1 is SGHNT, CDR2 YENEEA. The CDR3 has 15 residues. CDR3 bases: TGTGCCAGCAGCCCCACGGGACAGCTCTACAATGAGCAGTTCTTC. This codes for CASSPTGQLYNEQFF. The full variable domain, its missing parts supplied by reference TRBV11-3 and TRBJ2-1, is EAGVVQSPRYKIIEKKQPVAFWCNPISGHNTLYWYLQNLGQGPELLIRYENEEAVDDSQLPKDRFSAERLKGVDSTLKIQPAELGDSAVYLCASSPTGQLYNEQFFGPGTRLTVL.

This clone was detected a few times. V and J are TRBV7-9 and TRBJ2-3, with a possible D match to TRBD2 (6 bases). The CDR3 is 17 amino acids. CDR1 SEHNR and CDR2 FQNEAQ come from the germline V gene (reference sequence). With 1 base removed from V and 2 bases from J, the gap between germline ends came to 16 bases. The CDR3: CASSLGGGGRDTDTQYF. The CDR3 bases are TGTGCCAGCAGCTTAGGGGGTGGAGGGAGAGACACAGATACGCAGTATTTT.

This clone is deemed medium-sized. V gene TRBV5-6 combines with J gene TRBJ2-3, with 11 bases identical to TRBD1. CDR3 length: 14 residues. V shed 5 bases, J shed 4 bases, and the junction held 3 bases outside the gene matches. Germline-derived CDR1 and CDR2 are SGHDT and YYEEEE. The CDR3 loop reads CASSWTGGADTQYF. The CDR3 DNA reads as TGTGCCAGCAGTTGGACAGGGGGCGCAGATACGCAGTATTTT.

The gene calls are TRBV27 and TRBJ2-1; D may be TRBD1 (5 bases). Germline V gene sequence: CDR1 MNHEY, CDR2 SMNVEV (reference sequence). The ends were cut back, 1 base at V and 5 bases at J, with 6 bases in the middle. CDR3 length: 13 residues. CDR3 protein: CASSLLGDNEQFF. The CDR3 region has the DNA TGTGCCAGCAGTTTATTAGGGGACAATGAGCAGTTCTTC.

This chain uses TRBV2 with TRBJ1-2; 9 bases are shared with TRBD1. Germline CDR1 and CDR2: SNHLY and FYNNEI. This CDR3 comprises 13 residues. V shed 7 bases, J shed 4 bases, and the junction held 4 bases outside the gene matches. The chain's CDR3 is CASNRGQGYGYTF. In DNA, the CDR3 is TGTGCCAGCAACAGGGGGCAAGGCTATGGCTACACCTTC.

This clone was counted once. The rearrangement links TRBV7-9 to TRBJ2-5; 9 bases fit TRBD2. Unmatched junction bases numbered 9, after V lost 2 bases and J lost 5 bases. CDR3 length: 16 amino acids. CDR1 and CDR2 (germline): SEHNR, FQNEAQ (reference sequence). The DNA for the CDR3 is TGTGCCAGCAGCTTATTTCTAGCGGGAATGGCGGAGACCCAGTACTTC. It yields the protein CASSLFLAGMAETQYF.

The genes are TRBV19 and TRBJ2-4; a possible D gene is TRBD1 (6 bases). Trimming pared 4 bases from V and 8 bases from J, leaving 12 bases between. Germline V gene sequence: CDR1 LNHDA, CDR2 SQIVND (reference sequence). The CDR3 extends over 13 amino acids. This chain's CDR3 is CASSKHREDIQYF. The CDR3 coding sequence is TGTGCCAGTAGTAAGCACAGGGAAGACATTCAGTACTTC.